This T cell receptor (beta chain) stems from a study of T cell repertoires in cytomegalovirus infection. Looking at the study overall: Matching HLA type, along with CMV infection, was indicated by public TCR beta signatures.

Study results and caveats: Cumulative frequency (of public TCR beta family members) identified carriers of CMV plus the relevant HLA. Ex vivo responses were dominated by HLA-C-restricted CMV-specific TCR beta clonotypes.

In TCRdb, the reads were re-called with MiXCR into one record per CDR3 protein. This sample yields approximately 500,000 distinct CDR3 sequences, of which about 11% are seen a single time; around 9.6% belongs to the top ten. V was pared by 0 bases and J by 7 bases, with 10 bases between. The germline gives CDR1 MNHNY, CDR2 SVGAGI (reference sequence). The CDR3 totals 14 residues. This clonotype has only a few counts. Its antigen is not known. Source material: PBMCs. This sequence joins TRBV6-6 and TRBJ1-5; D is perhaps TRBD1 (5 bases). The TCR sequence derives from a human donor in good health (CMV status not recorded). Some clones in this sample may be carry-over from other donors' samples. The DNA of the CDR3 is TGTGCCAGCAGTTACTCAGGGGTCCGGCAGCCCCAGCATTTT. Its protein product is CASSYSGVRQPQHF.